These 27 T cell receptor beta chains share one sample of origin, sequenced in a study of tumor and adjacent non-tumor tissue in lung cancer. The template was RNA from unsorted bulk tissue. A modified ARM-PCR protocol with three rounds of nested PCR amplified TCRbeta. TCRdb used MiXCR to reprocess the multiplex PCR reads, holding one entry per CDR3 protein. The data contain approximately 79,000 distinct CDR3 sequences, 72% of them singletons. Sequencing was done on a sample of lung tumor tissue. All receptors derive from a woman aged 40 to 50 with non-small cell lung cancer.

Many counts were recorded for this clonotype. This chain uses TRBV5-1 with TRBJ2-3; D call uncertain. V was cut by 3 bases and J by 0 bases, with 5 bases left in between. Germline-derived CDR1 and CDR2 are SGHRS and YFSETQ. There are 13 residues in the CDR3. The CDR3 here is CASSSSSTDTQYF. The CDR3 nucleotides read TGCGCCAGCAGCTCAAGTAGCACAGATACGCAGTATTTT.

The chain recombines TRBV11-2 with TRBJ2-1, with 7 bases matching TRBD2. Unmatched junction bases numbered 25, after V lost 4 bases and J lost 13 bases. The CDR3 runs 18 residues. Germline loops: CDR1 SGHAT, CDR2 FQNNGV. The CDR3, as DNA: TGTGCCAGCAGCTCGTGCATCGTAACTAGCGTGGGACTAAGGGAACAGTTCTTC. It yields the protein CASSSCIVTSVGLREQFF.

About this clonotype itself: Relative to the germline gene, one junction end is altered; a read error may explain this. The rearrangement joins TRBV6-5 to TRBJ1-4; D might be TRBD1 (6 bases). The germline V gene has CDR1 MNHEY and CDR2 SVGAGI. The CDR3 is 15 amino acids. CDR3 amino acids: CASSYTTGLNDKLFF. The CDR3 DNA reads TGTGCCAGCAGTTATACCACAGGGCTGAATGATAAACTGTTTTTT.

Note on this clonotype: At one end, the junction sequence differs from germline, possibly due to a read error. The chain combines TRBV11-1 with TRBJ1-2; the D is unclear. This CDR3 is 14 amino acids long. Germline CDR1 is SGHAT and CDR2 is FQDESV (reference sequence). The CDR3: CANSLGLSADGYTF. For the CDR3, the DNA is TGTGCCAACAGCTTAGGCCTGTCGGCAGATGGCTACACCTTC.

Points on this clonotype: The junction and the germline gene differ at one end; a read error may be behind it. This chain links TRBV11-2 with TRBJ2-5, with D possibly TRBD2 on 8 matching bases. Germline values: CDR1 SGHAT, CDR2 FQNNGV. CDR3 length: 18 residues. DNA of the CDR3: TGTGCCAGCAGCCCTAACGGGAGGGGGCCCCGCTTCCAAGAGACCCAATGCTTC. Its translation: CASSPNGRGPRFQETQCF.

About this clonotype itself: This may arise from a read error, as a much more abundant clone is one base away. The chain is built from TRBV6-6 and TRBJ2-2; 12 bases align to TRBD2. Per the germline V gene, CDR1 is MNHNY and CDR2 is SVGAGI (reference sequence). This CDR3 has 15 residues. V shed 5 bases, J shed 6 bases, and the junction held 4 bases outside the gene matches. As DNA, the CDR3 is TGTGCCAGCAGTGGACTAGCGGGGAGGCCCGGGGAGCTGTTTTTT. This encodes CASSGLAGRPGELFF.

This clonotype showed up just a few times. A read error may explain this, as a much larger clone is one base away. The conserved final phenylalanine or tryptophan is absent from the CDR3, which likely points to a read error. The V and J genes are TRBV14 and TRBJ1-1; D unclear. The V gene's germline CDR1 is SGHDN and CDR2 FVKESK. The CDR3 has 14 amino acids. V was cut by 1 base and J by 0 bases, with 6 bases left in between. CDR3: CASSQAGMNTEAFL. Here the CDR3 DNA reads TGTGCCAGCAGCCAAGCAGGAATGAACACTGAAGCTTTCCTT.

As to this clonotype: Lacking the conserved final phenylalanine or tryptophan, this CDR3 likely reflects a read error. The gene calls are TRBV4-2 and TRBJ2-1, with 8 bases matching TRBD2. After removal of 0 bases from V and 4 bases from J, the junction contained 5 bases not matched to a gene. The CDR3 extends over 16 amino acids. CDR1 is LGHNA, CDR2 YNFKEQ, per germline. DNA for the CDR3: TGTGCCAGCAGCCAAGATAACGGGAGGGGGTACAATGAGCAGTTCCTT. The encoded protein is CASSQDNGRGYNEQFL.

Only one count was recorded for this clonotype. This likely comes from a read error, as the CDR3 has no conserved phenylalanine or tryptophan at its end. The gene calls are TRBV20-1 and TRBJ2-1; D tentatively reads TRBD1 or TRBD2 (5 bases each). The germline V gene has CDR1 DFQATT and CDR2 SNEGSKA (reference sequence). This CDR3 has 14 residues. CDR3 nucleotide sequence: TGCAGTACTAGTCGGACATTCCAAGGCAATGAGCAGTTCTCC. Protein: CSTSRTFQGNEQFS.

About this clonotype itself: The junction departs from the called germline gene at one end, perhaps through a read error. V gene TRBV11-3 combines with J gene TRBJ2-2; 9 nucleotides line up with TRBD2. This CDR3 has 18 amino acids. The germline V gene has CDR1 SGHNT and CDR2 YENEEA. CDR3: CASSLESSSGGFTGELLF. The CDR3, as DNA: TGTGCCAGCAGCTTAGAATCTAGTAGCGGGGGATTCACCGGGGAGCTCTTATTT.

About this clonotype itself: Germline and junction disagree at one end, which may indicate a read error. V and J are TRBV5-4 and TRBJ1-2; D possibly corresponds to TRBD1 (5 bases). The CDR3 loop spans 14 amino acids. Germline-derived CDR1 and CDR2 are SGHNT and YYREEE (reference sequence). As DNA, the CDR3 is TGTGCCAGTAGCCTGGGGGTAGTTAACTATGGCTACGCCTTC. It translates to CASSLGVVNYGYAF.

The table lists this clonotype with many counts. CDR3 loop: CSAIPPGQPPGEPQHF. The CDR3 DNA follows: TGCAGTGCCATACCCCCCGGACAGCCGCCGGGGGAGCCCCAGCATTTT. The rearrangement links TRBV20-1 to TRBJ1-5; possible D gene TRBD1, 6 bases. Trimming shortened V by 6 bases and J by 8 bases, and 26 bases separated the two germline ends. This CDR3 region has 16 residues. Germline V gene lookup returns CDR1 DFQATT and CDR2 SNEGSKA (reference sequence).

This clonotype was counted a single time. Given a much more abundant clone one base away, this may be a read error. The CDR3 reads CASSLARGGSDEQYF. The DNA for the CDR3 is TGTGCCAGCAGTTTAGCGCGGGGAGGGTCAGACGAGCAGTACTTC. V and J are TRBV12-3 or TRBV12-4 and TRBJ2-7, with 7 bases identical to TRBD2. The CDR3 covers 15 residues. V lost 0 bases and J lost 5; bases outside the gene matches: 7.

The count of this clonotype is one. No conserved phenylalanine or tryptophan is present at the end of the CDR3, so a read error is the likely explanation. The rearrangement joins TRBV11-2 to TRBJ1-5; tentative D call: TRBD1 (6 bases). Germline V CDR1 and CDR2: SGHAT, FQNNGV. The CDR3 runs 15 residues. The CDR3 bases are TGTGGCAGCAACGGGGATCTGGGGGGCAGACAGCCCCAGCATTTG. Translating gives CGSNGDLGGRQPQHL.

About this clonotype itself: It may be a read error: a sequence one base away is much more abundant. No conserved phenylalanine or tryptophan ends this CDR3, so it is likely a read error. The gene calls are TRBV28 and TRBJ2-7; D remains ambiguous. V lost 7 bases, J lost 1 base, and 8 bases lay in between. Germline CDR1 MDHEN, CDR2 SYDVKM. The CDR3 extends over 12 amino acids. DNA of the CDR3: TGTGCCAGCAATCTGGAATCCTACGAGCAGTACTTA. Translating it yields CASNLESYEQYL.

This clonotype has only a few counts. The J gene is TRBJ1-5, the V gene TRBV7-9; the D gene is possibly TRBD1 (6 bases). The length of the CDR3 is 16 residues. The germline V gene has CDR1 SEHNR and CDR2 FQNEAQ (reference sequence). Trimming stripped 0 bases from V and 4 bases from J, with 13 bases between. Here the CDR3 reads CASSLAVAGQNQPQHF. The CDR3 bases are TGTGCCAGCAGCTTAGCAGTTGCGGGACAAAATCAGCCCCAGCATTTT.

This clonotype was seen a few times. This may arise from a read error, as a much more abundant clone is one base away. The chain links TRBV12-5 to TRBJ2-1; possible D gene TRBD2, 5 bases. Germline V gene sequence: CDR1 LGHNT, CDR2 FRNRAP. Between the trimmed V and J ends, which lost 5 bases and 15 bases, there was a span of 14 bases. The CDR3 loop spans 11 amino acids. The CDR3 DNA is TGTGCTAGTGGTATCAGCCACGAGGGGTTCTTC. Amino acids: CASGISHEGFF.

As concerns this clonotype: Since no conserved phenylalanine or tryptophan closes the CDR3, a read error is the likely cause. It is unclear where the CDR3 begins or ends on the DNA, so no DNA is shown, and the CDR3 is as TCRdb lists it. The V gene is TRBV5-6, the J gene TRBJ2-4; the listed D gene, TRBD1, was not tested against the DNA. Germline CDR1 and CDR2: SGHDT and YYEEEE. Counting both end residues, the CDR3 totals 14 amino acids. The CDR3 here is CASSLWGAKNIQYS.

This clonotype showed up many times. V is TRBV6-2 or TRBV6-3 and J is TRBJ2-7; 9 bases fit TRBD1. V shed 10 bases, J shed 4 bases, and the junction held 8 bases outside the gene matches. This CDR3 is built from 13 residues. Germline values: CDR1 MNHEY, CDR2 SVGEGT. The CDR3 loop is CAISDRGKYEQYF. The DNA of the CDR3 is TGTGCCATCTCCGACAGGGGGAAATACGAGCAGTACTTC.

Details on this clonotype: Likely a read error: the CDR3 ends without its conserved phenylalanine or tryptophan. This chain connects TRBV20-1 to TRBJ2-2; the match to TRBD2 covers 13 bases. The length of the CDR3 is 17 residues. Trimming cost V 1 base and J 6 bases; bases outside gene matches: 8. Germline V CDR1 and CDR2: DFQATT, SNEGSKA (reference sequence). The CDR3 region is CSARGRTSGSNAGELFL. In DNA form, the CDR3 reads TGCAGTGCTAGAGGACGGACTAGCGGGAGTAACGCCGGGGAGCTGTTTCTT.

Of note for this clonotype: The junction shows a germline mismatch at one end, possibly a read error. The chain has TRBV29-1 and TRBJ2-1; 7 bases match TRBD1. Germline-derived CDR1 and CDR2 are SQVTM and ANQGSEA. The CDR3 loop spans 12 amino acids. The CDR3 protein is CRVETGINEQFF. The CDR3 DNA reads as TGCAGAGTTGAGACAGGGATCAATGAGCAATTCTTC.

Details on this clonotype: This sequence may be a read error, since a much larger clone differs from it by one base. The genes are TRBV10-3 and TRBJ2-7, with 9 bases aligning to TRBD1. Germline assignment: CDR1 ENHRY and CDR2 SYGVKD. CDR3 length: 14 amino acids. V lost 7 bases and J lost 5; bases outside the gene matches: 9. CDR3 bases: TGTGCCATCAATCGGGACAGGGAGGCCCACGAGCAGTACTTC. This codes for CAINRDREAHEQYF.

This clonotype was detected only once. A much bigger clone sits one base away, suggesting this may be a read error. The chain uses TRBV20-1 and TRBJ2-5; the D is unclear. Between the trimmed V and J ends, which lost 5 bases and 3 bases, there was a span of 13 bases. The germline gives CDR1 DFQATT, CDR2 SNEGSKA (reference sequence). The CDR3 contains 13 residues. Here the CDR3 DNA reads TGCAGTGCTCTCGACGGAAATAAAGAGACCCAGTACTTC. It codes for CSALDGNKETQYF.

This rearrangement joins TRBV28 to TRBJ1-5; D gene unclear. The CDR3 is 15 amino acids. The germline V gene encodes CDR1 MDHEN and CDR2 SYDVKM. Trimming cost V 9 bases and J 2 bases, with 17 bases left between them. The CDR3 sequence is CARRIGGVGNQPQHF. The CDR3 nucleotides read TGTGCCAGGAGAATTGGTGGGGTTGGCAATCAGCCCCAGCATTTT.

The chain recombines TRBV5-1 with TRBJ2-5; 13 nucleotides agree with TRBD2. This CDR3 contains 16 residues. Germline CDR1 SGHRS, CDR2 YFSETQ. J gave up 5 bases and V 4 bases, and 8 bases lay outside the gene matches. In DNA, the CDR3 is TGCGCCAGCAGCCCTGGGACTAGCGGGGACTGGGAGACCCAGTACTTC. Amino acid sequence: CASSPGTSGDWETQYF.

This clonotype showed up many times. The genes are TRBV24-1 and TRBJ2-1; the D gene is possibly TRBD2 (6 bases). The V gene's germline CDR1 is KGHDR and CDR2 SFDVKD. The V and J ends lost 5 bases and 4 bases respectively, with 14 bases between them. The CDR3 runs to 15 residues. Here the CDR3 DNA reads TGTGCCACCAGTGCCCCTCCGGGGACTTACAATGAGCAGTTCTTC. Its translation is CATSAPPGTYNEQFF.

With regard to this clonotype: This CDR3 is missing its conserved last phenylalanine or tryptophan, likely due to a read error. No DNA is shown, since the ends of the CDR3 on it are uncertain; the CDR3 is the one TCRdb lists. The V and J genes are TRBV11-2 and TRBJ2-7. Including both end residues, the CDR3 is 15 amino acids long. Germline CDR1 is SGHAT and CDR2 is FQNNGV. The chain's CDR3 is CASSLDPQRSYELYL.